Presented here are 32 T cell receptor beta chains from one specimen sequenced in a study of blood T cell repertoires in COVID-19. The assay was immunoSEQ multiplex PCR, and TCRdb's table has in-frame clones only and misses some. The sample consists of around 290,000 clones, roughly 90% of them appearing once. Input material: PBMCs or T cells enriched from blood (not recorded which). These receptors were taken from a woman aged 40 to 50 who had recovered from COVID-19.

This chain links TRBV18 with TRBJ2-3; 11 nucleotides align to TRBD2. Per the germline V gene, CDR1 is KGHSH and CDR2 is LQKENI. This CDR3 contains 17 residues. The V segment lost 0 bases and the J segment 1 base; nucleotides outside the gene matches: 3. In DNA, the CDR3 is TGTGCCAGCTCACCACCTGAACTAGCGGGGGGCACAGATACGCAGTATTTT. Its translation is CASSPPELAGGTDTQYF.

In this sample, this clone turned up a few times. The rearrangement uses TRBV30 and TRBJ1-5; D is unclear. CDR1 is GTSNPN and CDR2 is SVGIG in the germline V gene (reference sequence). CDR3 length: 12 residues. V lost 4 bases and J lost 2, with 6 bases in between. The CDR3 nucleotides are TGTGCCTGGAACAATGGCAATCAGCCCCAGCATTTT. Residues: CAWNNGNQPQHF.

The CDR3 DNA reads TGTGCCACTGGGGGGGGCAATCAGCCCCAGCATTTT. Amino acid sequence: CATGGGNQPQHF. The chain recombines TRBV6-5 with TRBJ1-5, with TRBD1 as a possible D gene (5 bases). CDR1 and CDR2 from the germline V gene are MNHEY and SVGAGI. V lost 10 bases and J lost 2, with 9 bases in between. CDR3 length: 12 amino acids.

The V and J genes are TRBV7-9 and TRBJ1-1, with 9 positions matching TRBD1. The CDR3 has 15 amino acids. V shed 4 bases, J shed 4 bases, and the junction held 7 bases outside the gene matches. Germline CDR1 is SEHNR and CDR2 is FQNEAQ (reference sequence). DNA of the CDR3: TGTGCCAGCAGCTCCCGGACAGGGGTGGCCACTGAAGCTTTCTTT. As protein: CASSSRTGVATEAFF.

This rearrangement joins TRBV21-1 to TRBJ1-1; TRBD1 is the table's D call and was not checked against the DNA. TRBV21-1 is described as a pseudogene. This CDR3 contains 13 residues. The CDR3 sequence: CASSDGTAAEAFF. Here the CDR3 DNA reads TGTGCCAGCAGCGATGGGACAGCGGCTGAAGCTTTCTTT.

A single count supports this clone. The chain has TRBV27 and TRBJ2-1; 14 nucleotides agree with TRBD2. The CDR3 sequence is 18 residues long. Trimming took 6 bases from V and 0 from J; bases not matched to a gene: 7. CDR1 MNHEY and CDR2 SMNVEV come from the germline V gene (reference sequence). The CDR3 region is CASRGLAGALSSYNEQFF. The CDR3 DNA reads TGTGCCAGCAGGGGACTAGCGGGGGCCCTGAGCTCCTACAATGAGCAGTTCTTC.

V gene TRBV6-1 combines with J gene TRBJ1-2, with D possibly matching TRBD1 (6 bases). Trimming left V 2 bases short and J 14 bases short, with 18 bases between. The CDR3 runs 13 residues. Germline CDR1 and CDR2: MNHNS and SASEGT. In DNA form, the CDR3 reads TGTGCCAGCAGTGAAAGGGACGGGGGGCGGTTTACCTTC. Its protein is CASSERDGGRFTF.

The chain recombines TRBV4-1 with TRBJ2-5, with a weak D call TRBD1 (5 bases). With 0 bases removed from V and 4 bases from J, the gap between germline ends came to 6 bases. Germline V gene data show CDR1 as MGHRA and CDR2 as YSYEKL. This CDR3 spans 13 amino acids. The CDR3 DNA reads TGCGCCAGCAGCCAAGACAGGGCAGAGACCCAGTACTTC. It is translated as CASSQDRAETQYF.

In nucleotides, the CDR3 is TGCGCCAGCAGCCAAGGCGGGGGGTCGGGGAGCAATCAGCCCCAGCATTTT. Its protein product is CASSQGGGSGSNQPQHF. This sequence joins TRBV4-1 and TRBJ1-5; tentatively, D is TRBD1 (5 bases). Germline CDR1 is MGHRA and CDR2 is YSYEKL. This CDR3 spans 17 amino acids. Trimming took off 1 base at V and 1 base at J, with 14 bases between the two ends.

The rearrangement links TRBV11-2 to TRBJ1-2; 7 bases match TRBD1. The junction had 7 bases not matched to a gene; V was cut back by 6 bases and J by 3 bases. Germline V CDR1 and CDR2: SGHAT, FQNNGV. The CDR3 contains 14 residues. For the CDR3, the DNA is TGTGCCAGCAGTCCAACAGGGACAGACTATGGCTACACCTTC. Its translation: CASSPTGTDYGYTF.

The genes are TRBV14 and TRBJ1-1, with a tentative D call TRBD1 (5 bases). This CDR3 is built from 15 residues. Trimming removed 4 bases at V and 4 bases at J, with 16 bases between. Germline CDR1 SGHDN, CDR2 FVKESK. CDR3 loop: CASSPFIVGGTEAFF. The CDR3 region has the DNA TGTGCCAGCAGCCCTTTTATCGTGGGGGGCACTGAAGCTTTCTTT.

The rearrangement uses TRBV7-8 and TRBJ1-5; 7 bases line up with TRBD1. The CDR3 is 15 residues long. CDR1 is SGHVS, CDR2 FQNEAQ, per germline. Trimming removed 4 bases from V and 6 bases from J; junction bases left unmatched: 9. CDR3 residues: CASSSETGSVQPQHF. CDR3 sequence (DNA): TGTGCCAGCAGCTCCGAGACAGGGTCAGTTCAGCCCCAGCATTTT.

The chain joins TRBV5-1 to TRBJ1-1, with TRBD1 matching 7 bases. This CDR3 contains 15 residues. The germline gives CDR1 SGHRS, CDR2 YFSETQ. V trimming: 0 bases; J trimming: 5 bases; junction bases outside the gene matches: 7. The CDR3 is CASSLGTGARTEAFF. DNA of the CDR3: TGCGCCAGCAGCTTGGGTACAGGGGCGAGGACTGAAGCTTTCTTT.

This clone was seen many times. The chain carries TRBV7-9 and TRBJ2-6, with D uncertain. V was clipped by 5 bases and J by 4 bases, with 15 bases between them. The CDR3 is 16 amino acids. The germline CDR1 and CDR2 sequences are SEHNR and FQNEAQ (reference sequence). Here the CDR3 reads CASSPPGSLGANVLTF. CDR3 in DNA: TGTGCCAGCAGCCCGCCCGGGTCCTTGGGGGCCAACGTCCTGACTTTC.

The chain links TRBV7-2 to TRBJ2-7; 10 bases line up with TRBD2. The CDR3 consists of 15 residues. CDR1 SGHTA and CDR2 FQGNSA come from the germline V gene. V gave up 0 bases and J gave up 4 bases; unmatched junction bases: 3. CDR3: CASSLASGRSYEQYF. For the CDR3, the DNA is TGTGCCAGCAGCTTAGCTAGCGGGAGGTCTTACGAGCAGTACTTC.

The chain uses TRBV18 and TRBJ2-1, with D perhaps matching TRBD2 (5 bases). V was shortened by 3 bases and J by 7 bases, with 13 bases between the two germline ends. The CDR3 length is 14 residues. Germline-derived CDR1 and CDR2 are KGHSH and LQKENI. DNA for the CDR3: TGTGCCAGCTCACCCTCGAGGACTGAGAATGAGCAGTTCTTC. Protein sequence: CASSPSRTENEQFF.

This chain joins TRBV5-1 and TRBJ1-4, with 9 bases identical to TRBD1. CDR1 is SGHRS, CDR2 YFSETQ, per germline. CDR3 length: 18 amino acids. Trimming at V came to 4 bases and at J to 0 bases, leaving 10 bases not matched to a gene. The CDR3 sequence is CASSSRDRAHTTNEKLFF. The CDR3 DNA follows: TGCGCCAGCAGCAGCCGGGACAGGGCCCATACAACTAATGAAAAACTGTTTTTT.

The rearrangement uses TRBV19 and TRBJ1-5, with D maybe TRBD1 (6 bases). The CDR3 has 15 residues. Germline V lookup: CDR1 LNHDA, CDR2 SQIVND (reference sequence). Trimming took 2 bases from V and 7 from J, leaving 15 bases between them. The CDR3 sequence: CASSIIHQGNQPQHF. CDR3 bases: TGTGCCAGTAGTATAATTCATCAGGGGAACCAGCCCCAGCATTTT.

The V gene is TRBV5-1, the J gene TRBJ2-1; TRBD2 might be the D (6 bases). This CDR3 has 16 amino acids. The V end was cut by 0 bases, the J end by 4 bases, with 14 bases between. Germline values: CDR1 SGHRS, CDR2 YFSETQ. CDR3 bases: TGCGCCAGCAGCTTGGTCGGAGGGTCCAAATACAATGAGCAGTTCTTC. This gives the protein CASSLVGGSKYNEQFF.

With regard to this clone: Other DNA sequences in the sample encode the same CDR3. The chain has TRBV18 and TRBJ1-1; D unclear. The ends were cut back, 2 bases at V and 1 base at J, with 5 bases in the middle. Germline V gives CDR1 KGHSH, CDR2 LQKENI. The CDR3 totals 13 residues. CDR3 protein: CASSPSQNTEAFF. Here the CDR3 DNA reads TGTGCCAGCTCACCAAGCCAGAACACTGAAGCTTTCTTT.

In this sample, this clone turned up once. CDR3 in DNA: TGTGCCAGCAGCTGGCAACAGTCCACAGATACGCAGTATTTT. This sequence encodes CASSWQQSTDTQYF. The chain couples TRBV5-5 to TRBJ2-3; D is undetermined. With 3 bases removed from V and 2 bases from J, the gap between germline ends came to 10 bases. Germline V gene data show CDR1 as SGHKS and CDR2 as YYEKEE (reference sequence). There are 14 residues in the CDR3.

The rearrangement uses TRBV7-3 and TRBJ2-1; D perhaps matches TRBD1 (6 bases). The V and J ends lost 5 bases and 10 bases respectively, with 21 bases between them. The CDR3 extends over 15 amino acids. Germline CDR1 SGHTA, CDR2 FQGTGA. The CDR3 DNA reads TGTGCCAGCAGCCCCGGCAGGGGACCCACCTTCGAGCAGTTCTTC. Its translation: CASSPGRGPTFEQFF. The full variable domain, its missing parts supplied by reference TRBV7-3 and TRBJ2-1, is GAGVSQTPSNKVTEKGKYVELRCDPISGHTALYWYRQSLGQGPEFLIYFQGTGAADDSGLPNDRFFAVRPEGSVSTLKIQRTERGDSAVYLCASSPGRGPTFEQFFGPGTRLTVL.

This clone was recorded once. This rearrangement joins TRBV5-1 to TRBJ2-2; TRBD2 matches 8 bases. The germline V gene has CDR1 SGHRS and CDR2 YFSETQ. Germline trimming cut 4 bases from V and 1 base from J; bases unmatched to any gene: 9. This CDR3 comprises 17 residues. CDR3 in DNA: TGCGCCAGCAGCCACCCCGGGGGGGGCATGAACACCGGGGAGCTGTTTTTT. Its translation is CASSHPGGGMNTGELFF.

The rearrangement joins TRBV4-2 to TRBJ1-3, with 8 bases identical to TRBD1. Germline loops: CDR1 LGHNA, CDR2 YNFKEQ. The CDR3 loop spans 16 amino acids. Germline trimming cut 1 base from V and 2 bases from J; bases unmatched to any gene: 4. The CDR3 DNA reads TGTGCCAGCAGCCAAGGGGCAGGGGGCCCTGGAAACACCATATATTTT. Translating it yields CASSQGAGGPGNTIYF.

This clone was detected a few times. This chain joins TRBV7-9 and TRBJ1-5, with a possible D match to TRBD1 (6 bases). The germline CDR1 and CDR2 sequences are SEHNR and FQNEAQ (reference sequence). The CDR3 length is 14 residues. V lost 1 base and J lost 5, with 9 bases in between. CDR3 region: CASSLDQGYQPQHF. The CDR3 coding sequence is TGTGCCAGCAGCTTAGACCAGGGGTATCAGCCCCAGCATTTT.

The rearrangement uses TRBV5-8 and TRBJ1-1; weak D call: TRBD1 (6 bases). Trimming left V 0 bases short and J 2 bases short, with 8 bases between. Germline assignment: CDR1 SGHTS and CDR2 YDEGEE. The CDR3 sequence is 14 residues long. The CDR3 is CASSLEGGNTEAFF. CDR3 nucleotides: TGTGCCAGCAGCTTGGAAGGGGGTAACACTGAAGCTTTCTTT.

This clone has just one count. The chain has TRBV18 and TRBJ1-4; TRBD1 matches at 7 bases. This CDR3 is built from 15 residues. Germline V lookup: CDR1 KGHSH, CDR2 LQKENI. With V trimmed by 2 bases and J by 5 bases, 5 bases remained unmatched. CDR3 loop: CASSPSRGQNEKLFF. CDR3 nucleotides: TGTGCCAGCTCACCAAGTCGGGGACAGAATGAAAAACTGTTTTTT.

In DNA, the CDR3 is TGTGCCAGCGCGAAGGGGCGAGATACGCAGTATTTT. This encodes CASAKGRDTQYF. The chain combines TRBV9 with TRBJ2-3; tentatively, D is TRBD1 (5 bases). V dropped 7 bases and J dropped 5 bases, with 11 bases sitting between them. Germline V gene lookup returns CDR1 SGDLS and CDR2 YYNGEE. CDR3 length equals 12 residues.

This chain connects TRBV4-2 to TRBJ2-1, with TRBD2 matching over 8 bases. This CDR3 has 18 amino acids. V lost 1 base to trimming and J lost 3 bases; unmatched junction nucleotides: 11. Per germline, CDR1 LGHNA and CDR2 YNFKEQ. The CDR3 DNA follows: TGTGCCAGCAGCCAAGGCCATAGCGGGGAAATTTTCTACAATGAGCAGTTCTTC. Protein: CASSQGHSGEIFYNEQFF.

The genes are TRBV2 and TRBJ2-5, with TRBD2 identical over 7 bases. V gave up 7 bases and J gave up 7 bases; unmatched junction bases: 6. There are 12 residues in the CDR3. The germline V gene encodes CDR1 SNHLY and CDR2 FYNNEI. The CDR3 nucleotides read TGTGCCAGCAACCTAGCGGATGGGACCCAGTACTTC. It is translated as CASNLADGTQYF. Based on the CDR3 plus reference TRBV2 and TRBJ2-5, the full variable domain is EPEVTQTPSHQVTQMGQEVILRCVPISNHLYFYWYRQILGQKVEFLVSFYNNEISEKSEIFDDQFSVERPDGSNFTLKIRSTKLEDSAMYFCASNLADGTQYFGPGTRLLVL.

The V and J genes are TRBV19 and TRBJ2-6; D gene uncertain. There are 15 residues in the CDR3. Per the germline V gene, CDR1 is LNHDA and CDR2 is SQIVND (reference sequence). Trimming left V 7 bases short and J 0 bases short, with 10 bases between. Here the CDR3 reads CASNRRSSGANVLTF. The CDR3 DNA is TGTGCCAGTAATCGACGGAGCTCTGGGGCCAACGTCCTGACTTTC.

The CDR3 region has the DNA TGTGCCAGCAGCCCTTGGCCCCCCAGGGAGCAGTTCTTC. This codes for CASSPWPPREQFF. The chain has TRBV3-1 (or the pseudogene TRBV3-2) and TRBJ2-1; D remains unclear. V lost 4 bases and J 10 bases, leaving 14 bases between the germline ends. The CDR3 loop spans 13 amino acids. The germline V gene has CDR1 LGHDT and CDR2 YNNKEL (reference sequence).